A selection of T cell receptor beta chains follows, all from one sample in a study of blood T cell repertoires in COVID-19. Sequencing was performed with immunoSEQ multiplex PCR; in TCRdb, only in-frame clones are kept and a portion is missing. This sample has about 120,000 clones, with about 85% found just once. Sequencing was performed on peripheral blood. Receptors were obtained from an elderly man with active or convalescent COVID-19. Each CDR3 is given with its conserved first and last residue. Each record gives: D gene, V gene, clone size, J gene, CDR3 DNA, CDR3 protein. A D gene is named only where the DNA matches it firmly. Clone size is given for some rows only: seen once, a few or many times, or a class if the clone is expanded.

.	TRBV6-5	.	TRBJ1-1	TGTGCCAGCAGTTACTCCTCCCCTCGGACTGAAGCTTTCTTT	CASSYSSPRTEAFF
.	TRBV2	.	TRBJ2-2	TGTGCCAGCAGTGAGTCTAGGTCCGCGAACACCGGGGAGCTGTTTTTT	CASSESRSANTGELFF
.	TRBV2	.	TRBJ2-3	TGTGCCAGCAGTCCCGGGACACAAGATACGCAGTATTTT	CASSPGTQDTQYF
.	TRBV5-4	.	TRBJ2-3	TGTGCCAGCAGCTTGGTGGGGCCAGTTGGAGATACGCAGTATTTT	CASSLVGPVGDTQYF
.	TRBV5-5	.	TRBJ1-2	TGTGCCAGCAGCTTGGACAATAACTATGGCTACACCTTC	CASSLDNNYGYTF
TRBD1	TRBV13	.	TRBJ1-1	TGTGCCAGCAGCGAGGGACAGCGAAACACTGAAGCTTTCTTT	CASSEGQRNTEAFF
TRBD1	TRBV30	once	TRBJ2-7	TGTGCCTGGAGTGTGGGGACAGGGGTGGTCTACGAGCAGTACTTC	CAWSVGTGVVYEQYF
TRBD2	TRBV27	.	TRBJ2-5	TGTGCCAGCAGTTCCCGACTAGCGGTGGAGACCCAGTACTTC	CASSSRLAVETQYF
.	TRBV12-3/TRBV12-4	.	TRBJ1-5	TGTGCCAGCCGTACAGGGATTAATCAGCCCCAGCATTTT	CASRTGINQPQHF
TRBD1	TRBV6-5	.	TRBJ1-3	TGTGCCAGCAGGGGGGACAGCAGCTCTGGAAACACCATATATTTT	CASRGDSSSGNTIYF
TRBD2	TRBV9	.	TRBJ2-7	TGTGCCAGCAGCGTAGGACTAGCGCCTTTTGAGCAGTACTTC	CASSVGLAPFEQYF
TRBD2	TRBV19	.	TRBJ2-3	TGTGCCAGTAGTATAGAATCGCGGGGGGGCGCAGATACGCAGTATTTT	CASSIESRGGADTQYF
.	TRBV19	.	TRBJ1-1	TGTGCCAGTGTGGACAGTTCTTTCTTCAATCCTTTCTTT	CASVDSSFFNPFF
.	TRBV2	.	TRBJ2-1	TGTGCCAGCAGTCATAGTCTAAATGAGCAGTTCTTC	CASSHSLNEQFF
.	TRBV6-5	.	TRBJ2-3	TGTGCCAGCAGCCCGAACAGGGGCACAGATACGCAGTATTTT	CASSPNRGTDTQYF
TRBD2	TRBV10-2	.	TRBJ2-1	TGCGCCAGCAGACTAGCGGGAGGAGGTAATGAGCAGTTCTTC	CASRLAGGGNEQFF
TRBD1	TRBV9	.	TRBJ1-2	TGTGCCAGCAGCCCTCACCGGGACAGTTTGGGGGCTAACTATGGCTACACCTTC	CASSPHRDSLGANYGYTF
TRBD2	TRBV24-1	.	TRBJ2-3	TGTGCCACCCGGGACGGGAGGGCCCTCACGGATACGCAGTATTTT	CATRDGRALTDTQYF
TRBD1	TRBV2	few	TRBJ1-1	TGTGCCGGCCAGGGGGTAGGTGACACTGAAGCTTTCTTT	CAGQGVGDTEAFF
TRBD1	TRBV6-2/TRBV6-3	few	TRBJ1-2	TGTGCCAGCAGTGGGGACAGGACTAACTATGGCTACACCTTC	CASSGDRTNYGYTF
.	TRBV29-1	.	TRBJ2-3	TGCAGCGTTGCCGAGACTAGCACAGATACGCAGTATTTT	CSVAETSTDTQYF
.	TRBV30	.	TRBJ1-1	TGTGCCCTGTCGAGGTTTGAGGGCACTGAAGCTTTCTTT	CALSRFEGTEAFF
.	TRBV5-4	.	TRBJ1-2	TGTGCCAGCAGCTTGGCATTCGGGATGGTTATCAACTATGGCTACACCTTC	CASSLAFGMVINYGYTF
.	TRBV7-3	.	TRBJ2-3	TGTGCCAGCAGCTTAACGTCGAATAGCGGCACAGATACGCAGTATTTT	CASSLTSNSGTDTQYF
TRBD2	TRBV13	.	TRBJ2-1	TGTGCCAGCAGCTTAGCTGGGCTAGCGGGTTTCAATGAGCAGTTCTTC	CASSLAGLAGFNEQFF
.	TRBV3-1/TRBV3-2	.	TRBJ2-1	TGTGCCAGCAGCCAAACGGCAGGGTCCTACAATGAGCAGTTCTTC	CASSQTAGSYNEQFF
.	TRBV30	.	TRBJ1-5	TGTGCCTGGAACGGGGCGGGGGATCAGCCCCAGCATTTT	CAWNGAGDQPQHF
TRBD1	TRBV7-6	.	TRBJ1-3	TGTGCCAGCAGCTTAACCGGACAGGGCCCACTCTCTGGAAACACCATATATTTT	CASSLTGQGPLSGNTIYF
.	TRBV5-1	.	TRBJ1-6	TGCGCCAGCAGGTCTCGACGGGATAATTCACCCCTCCACTTT	CASRSRRDNSPLHF
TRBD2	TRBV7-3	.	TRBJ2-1	TGTGCCAGCAGCCCCCTCGGCGGGAGATACAATGAGCAGTTCTTC	CASSPLGGRYNEQFF
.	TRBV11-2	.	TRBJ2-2	TGTGCCAGCACCCCCAGCCCGGGAGTGATGAACACCGGGGAGCTGTTTTTT	CASTPSPGVMNTGELFF
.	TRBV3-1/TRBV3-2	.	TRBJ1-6	TGTGCCAGCAGCCAACAGGGAAATAATTCACCCCTCCACTTT	CASSQQGNNSPLHF
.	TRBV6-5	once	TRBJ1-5	TGTGCCAGCACAACGTGGGGCTTCGATCAGCCCCAGCATTTT	CASTTWGFDQPQHF